A selection of T cell receptor beta chains follows, all from one sample in a study of cytomegalovirus exposure and HLA in healthy donors. TCRdb keeps only in-frame clones here, not all; method: immunoSEQ multiplex PCR. The sample totals 70,000 to 90,000 clones; its top ten clones hold 3.8%. What was sequenced was PBMCs. All receptors come from a young man in good health and CMV-seropositive. Each CDR3 is given with its conserved first and last residue.

v_gene,CDR3aa
TRBV10-3,CAISGRDKAFF
TRBV2,CASTVGVGYTF
TRBV9,CATQGVSSTDTQYF
TRBV6-1,CASSARQGANTEAFF
TRBV11-2,CASSLYSYEQYF
TRBV27,CASSFGRTANYGYTF
TRBV30,CAWSVKGADTQYF
TRBV5-1,CASSLEGDNDNEQFF
TRBV29-1,CSVLTHSYEQYF
TRBV19,CASSIDPTGPNYGYTF
TRBV7-6,CASSLAGGGTGELFF
TRBV27,CASSSGLGSGANVLTF
TRBV5-1,CASSPLQGTHTEAFF
TRBV6-1,CASSEETGQGNQPQHF
TRBV7-9,CASFDWAGAQETQYF
TRBV19,CASRPQGAPNDTGELFF
TRBV28,CASSLTGRYSPLHF
TRBV28,CASSSLRGSSYGYTF
TRBV5-1,CATAGQGVNEQFF
TRBV13,CASSPPGSGEQYF
TRBV10-3,CATDRGQEEGQPQHF
TRBV9,CASSAGQGRTHEQYF
TRBV7-9,CASSSGQGREGYTF
TRBV19,CASSMLVIRQNTEAFF
TRBV6-1,CASTRPGTGTEAFF
TRBV6-1,CASSEGPPGNTIYF
TRBV7-9,CASSTATGASGESTDTQYF
TRBV7-2,CASSLTRSSNQPQHF
TRBV6-4,CASSEGGWGYTF
TRBV28,CASTLAGGAGNTQYF
TRBV6-6,CASSGLAGGYEQYF
TRBV7-8,CASSFPPDRNYGYTF
TRBV19,CASSIEAGQSTEAFF
TRBV19,CASSMGGGDQPQHF
TRBV7-8,CASSLGGEYNEQFF
TRBV27,CASSLRRYTDTQYF
TRBV18,CASSSSPEETQYF
TRBV6-6,CASSPPPDSKNIQYF
TRBV5-1,CASSLATGGNYGYTF
TRBV5-1,CASSLSGPESNQPQHF
TRBV28,CASSRDITSGNTIYF
TRBV4-1,CASSRFLGDRGNQPQHF
TRBV2,CASSGSGNQPQHF
TRBV5-1,CASSTSGERTGELFF
TRBV15,CATSSPDGQNYGYTF
TRBV5-1,CASSLVPWTSAFDNEQFF
TRBV7-9,CASSPLDGDYTEAFF
TRBV30,CAVGAEKLFF
TRBV5-3,CASETTGLGYEQYF
TRBV9,CASSPRLAGGPGNIQYF
TRBV6-1,CASSGDRPPRAYNEQFF
TRBV5-6,CASSGDRGRETQYF
TRBV6-5,CASSYLDRTYGYTF
TRBV4-1,CASSQGSSGTGGDSRNTIYF
TRBV29-1,CSVKTDRVYGYTF
TRBV4-1,CASSHPKDRGLGTEAFF
TRBV5-1,CASSPLDRNTEAFF